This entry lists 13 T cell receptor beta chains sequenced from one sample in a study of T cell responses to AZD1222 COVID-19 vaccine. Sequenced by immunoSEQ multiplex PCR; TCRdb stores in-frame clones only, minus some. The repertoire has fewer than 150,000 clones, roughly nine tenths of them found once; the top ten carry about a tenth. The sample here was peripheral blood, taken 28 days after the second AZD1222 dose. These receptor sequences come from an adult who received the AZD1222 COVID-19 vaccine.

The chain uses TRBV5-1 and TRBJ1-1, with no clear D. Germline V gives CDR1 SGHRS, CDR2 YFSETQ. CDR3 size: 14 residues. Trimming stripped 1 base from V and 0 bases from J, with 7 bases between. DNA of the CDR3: TGCGCCAGCAGCTTGCTCGGCCTGAACACTGAAGCTTTCTTT. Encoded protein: CASSLLGLNTEAFF.

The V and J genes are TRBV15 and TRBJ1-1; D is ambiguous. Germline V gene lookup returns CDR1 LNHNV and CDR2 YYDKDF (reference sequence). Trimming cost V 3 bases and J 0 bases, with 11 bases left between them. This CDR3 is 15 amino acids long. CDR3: CATSSGPTLNTEAFF. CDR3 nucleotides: TGTGCCACCAGCAGCGGGCCCACGTTGAACACTGAAGCTTTCTTT.

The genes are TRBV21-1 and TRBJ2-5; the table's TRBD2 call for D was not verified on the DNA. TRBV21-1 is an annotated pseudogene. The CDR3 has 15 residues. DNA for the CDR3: TGTGCCAGCAGCAAAGAAGGGAGGGGCGGGGAGACCCAGTACTTC. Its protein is CASSKEGRGGETQYF.

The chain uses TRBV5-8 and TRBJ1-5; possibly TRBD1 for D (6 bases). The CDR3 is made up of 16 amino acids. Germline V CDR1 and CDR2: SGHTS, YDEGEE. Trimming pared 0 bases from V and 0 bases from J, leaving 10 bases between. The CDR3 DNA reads TGTGCCAGCAGCTTGGACAGGGATTATAGCAATCAGCCCCAGCATTTT. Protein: CASSLDRDYSNQPQHF.

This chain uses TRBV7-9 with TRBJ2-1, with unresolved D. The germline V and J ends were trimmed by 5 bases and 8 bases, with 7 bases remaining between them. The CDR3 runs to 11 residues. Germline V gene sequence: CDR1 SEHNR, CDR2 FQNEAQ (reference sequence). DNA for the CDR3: TGTGCCAGCAGCCCAGCCCATGAGCAGTTCTTC. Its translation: CASSPAHEQFF.

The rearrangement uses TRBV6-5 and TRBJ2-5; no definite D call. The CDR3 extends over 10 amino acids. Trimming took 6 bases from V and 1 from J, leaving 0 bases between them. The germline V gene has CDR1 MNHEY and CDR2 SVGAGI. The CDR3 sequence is CASSQETQYF. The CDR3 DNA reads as TGTGCCAGCAGCCAAGAGACCCAGTACTTC.

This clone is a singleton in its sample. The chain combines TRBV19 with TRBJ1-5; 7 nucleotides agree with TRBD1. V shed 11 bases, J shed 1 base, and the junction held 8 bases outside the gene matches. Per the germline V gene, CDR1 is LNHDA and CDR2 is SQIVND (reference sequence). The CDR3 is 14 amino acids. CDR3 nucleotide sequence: TGTGCCTCGGCTGACAGGGCGAGCAATCAGCCCCAGCATTTT. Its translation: CASADRASNQPQHF.

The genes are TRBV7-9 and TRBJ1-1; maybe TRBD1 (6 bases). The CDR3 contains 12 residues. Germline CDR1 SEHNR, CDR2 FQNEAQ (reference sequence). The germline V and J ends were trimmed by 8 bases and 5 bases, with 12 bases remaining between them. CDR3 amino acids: CASSDDRTEAFF. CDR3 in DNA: TGTGCCAGCTCTGACGACAGGACTGAAGCTTTCTTT.

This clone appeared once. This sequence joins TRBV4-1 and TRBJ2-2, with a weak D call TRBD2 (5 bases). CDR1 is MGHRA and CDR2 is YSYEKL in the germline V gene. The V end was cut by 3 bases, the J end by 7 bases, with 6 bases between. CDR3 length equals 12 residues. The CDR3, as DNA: TGCGCCAGCAGCCAGGGGAGCGGGGAGCTGTTTTTT. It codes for CASSQGSGELFF.

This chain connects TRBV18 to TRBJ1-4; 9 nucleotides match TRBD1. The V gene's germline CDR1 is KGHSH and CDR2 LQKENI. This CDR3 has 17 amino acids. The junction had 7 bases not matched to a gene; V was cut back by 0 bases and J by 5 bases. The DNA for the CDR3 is TGTGCCAGCTCACCACCGGCCGGGACAGGGATGAATGAAAAACTGTTTTTT. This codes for CASSPPAGTGMNEKLFF.

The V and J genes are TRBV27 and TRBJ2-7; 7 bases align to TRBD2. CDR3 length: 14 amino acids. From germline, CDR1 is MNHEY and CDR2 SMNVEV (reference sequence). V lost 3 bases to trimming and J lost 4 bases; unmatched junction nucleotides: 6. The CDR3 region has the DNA TGTGCCAGCAGTTTCAGGACTAGTGGTTACGAGCAGTACTTC. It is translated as CASSFRTSGYEQYF.

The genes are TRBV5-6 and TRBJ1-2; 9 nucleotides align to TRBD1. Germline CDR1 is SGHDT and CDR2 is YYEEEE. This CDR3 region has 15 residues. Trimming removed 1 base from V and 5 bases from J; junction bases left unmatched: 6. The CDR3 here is CASSLYGTGKYGYTF. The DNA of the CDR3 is TGTGCCAGCAGCTTGTATGGGACAGGGAAATATGGCTACACCTTC. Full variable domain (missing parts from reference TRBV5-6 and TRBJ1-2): DAGVTQSPTHLIKTRGQQVTLRCSPKSGHDTVSWYQQALGQGPQFIFQYYEEEERQRGNFPDRFSGHQFPNYSSELNVNALLLGDSALYLCASSLYGTGKYGYTFGSGTRLTVV.

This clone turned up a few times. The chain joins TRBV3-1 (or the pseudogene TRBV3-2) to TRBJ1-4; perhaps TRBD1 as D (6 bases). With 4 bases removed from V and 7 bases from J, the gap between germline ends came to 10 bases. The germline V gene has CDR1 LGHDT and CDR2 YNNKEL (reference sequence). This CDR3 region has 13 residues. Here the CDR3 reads CASSPGAFEKLFF. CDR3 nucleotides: TGTGCCAGCAGCCCAGGGGCCTTTGAAAAACTGTTTTTT.